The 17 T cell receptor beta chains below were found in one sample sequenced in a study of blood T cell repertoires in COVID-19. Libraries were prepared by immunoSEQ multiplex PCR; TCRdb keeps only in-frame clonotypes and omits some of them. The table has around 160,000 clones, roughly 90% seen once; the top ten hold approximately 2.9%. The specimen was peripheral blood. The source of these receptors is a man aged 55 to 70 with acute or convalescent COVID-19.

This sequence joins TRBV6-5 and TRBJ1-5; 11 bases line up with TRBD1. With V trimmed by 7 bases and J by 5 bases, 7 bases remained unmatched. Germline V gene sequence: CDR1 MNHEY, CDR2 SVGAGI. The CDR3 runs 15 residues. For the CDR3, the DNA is TGTGCCAGCAAAGGGACAGGGGGGGGTTATCAGCCCCAGCATTTT. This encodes CASKGTGGGYQPQHF.

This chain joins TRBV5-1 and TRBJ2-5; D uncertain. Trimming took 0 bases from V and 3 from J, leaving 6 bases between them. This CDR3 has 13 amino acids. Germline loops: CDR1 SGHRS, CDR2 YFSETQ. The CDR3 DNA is TGCGCCAGCAGCTTGGTTGCGGAAGAGACCCAGTACTTC. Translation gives CASSLVAEETQYF.

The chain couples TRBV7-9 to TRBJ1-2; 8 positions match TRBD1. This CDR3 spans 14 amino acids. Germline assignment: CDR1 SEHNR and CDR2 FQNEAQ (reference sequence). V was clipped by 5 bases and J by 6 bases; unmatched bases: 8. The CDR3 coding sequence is TGTGCCAGCAGCGGATCAGGGGGCGTGGATGGCTACACCTTC. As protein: CASSGSGGVDGYTF.

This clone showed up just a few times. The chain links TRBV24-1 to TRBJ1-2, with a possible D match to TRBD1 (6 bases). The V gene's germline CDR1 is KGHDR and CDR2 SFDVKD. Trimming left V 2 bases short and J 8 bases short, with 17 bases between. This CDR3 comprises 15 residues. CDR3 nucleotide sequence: TGTGCCACCAGTGATTCTCGCCTCGGGACAAAAGGCTACACCTTC. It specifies CATSDSRLGTKGYTF.

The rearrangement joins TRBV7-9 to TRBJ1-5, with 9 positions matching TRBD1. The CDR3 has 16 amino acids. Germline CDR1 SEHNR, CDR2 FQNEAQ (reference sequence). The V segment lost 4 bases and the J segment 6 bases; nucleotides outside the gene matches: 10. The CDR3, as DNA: TGTGCCAGCAGCTCCGACGGGACAGGGATTTTTCAGCCCCAGCATTTT. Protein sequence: CASSSDGTGIFQPQHF.

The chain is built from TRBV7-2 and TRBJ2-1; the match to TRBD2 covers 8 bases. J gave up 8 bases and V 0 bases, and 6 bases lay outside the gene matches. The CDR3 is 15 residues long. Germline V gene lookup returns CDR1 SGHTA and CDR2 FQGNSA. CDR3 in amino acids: CASSLAPGGAYEQFF. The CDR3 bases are TGTGCCAGCAGCTTAGCTCCCGGGGGGGCCTATGAGCAGTTCTTC.

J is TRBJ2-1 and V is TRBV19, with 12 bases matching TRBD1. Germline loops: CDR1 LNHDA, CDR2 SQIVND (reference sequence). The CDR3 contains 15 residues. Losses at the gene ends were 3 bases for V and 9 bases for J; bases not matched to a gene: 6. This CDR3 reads CASSIRGQGAFEQFF. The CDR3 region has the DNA TGTGCCAGTAGTATTAGGGGACAGGGGGCTTTTGAGCAGTTCTTC.

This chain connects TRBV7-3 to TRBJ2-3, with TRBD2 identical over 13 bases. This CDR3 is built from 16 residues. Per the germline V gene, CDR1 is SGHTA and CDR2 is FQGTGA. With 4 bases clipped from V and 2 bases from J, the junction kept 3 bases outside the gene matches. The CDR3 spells CASSYGTSGVTDTQYF. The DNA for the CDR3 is TGTGCCAGCAGCTACGGGACTAGCGGGGTCACAGATACGCAGTATTTT.

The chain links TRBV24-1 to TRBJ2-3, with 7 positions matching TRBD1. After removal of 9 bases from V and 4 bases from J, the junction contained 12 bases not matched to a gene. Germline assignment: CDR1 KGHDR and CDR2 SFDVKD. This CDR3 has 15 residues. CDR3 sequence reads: CATAPGQQKSDTQYF. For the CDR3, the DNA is TGTGCCACCGCTCCGGGACAGCAGAAATCAGATACGCAGTATTTT.

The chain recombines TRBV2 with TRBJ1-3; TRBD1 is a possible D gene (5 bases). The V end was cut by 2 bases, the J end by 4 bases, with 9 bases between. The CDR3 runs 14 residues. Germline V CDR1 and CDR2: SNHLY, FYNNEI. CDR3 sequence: CASSERGFGNTIYF. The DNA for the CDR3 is TGTGCCAGCAGTGAAAGGGGTTTCGGAAACACCATATATTTT.

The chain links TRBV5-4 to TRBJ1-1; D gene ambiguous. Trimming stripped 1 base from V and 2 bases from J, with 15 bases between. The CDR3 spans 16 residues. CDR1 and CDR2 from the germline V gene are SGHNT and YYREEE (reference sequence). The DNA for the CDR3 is TGTGCCAGCAGCTTGAGCGCGCCCGGGAGAAACACTGAAGCTTTCTTT. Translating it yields CASSLSAPGRNTEAFF.

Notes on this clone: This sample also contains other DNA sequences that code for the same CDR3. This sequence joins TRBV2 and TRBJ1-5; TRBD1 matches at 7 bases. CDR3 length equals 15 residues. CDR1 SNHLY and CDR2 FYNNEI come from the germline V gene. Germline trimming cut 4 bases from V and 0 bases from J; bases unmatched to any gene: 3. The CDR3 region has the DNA TGTGCCAGCAGTGGACAGGGCCATAGCAATCAGCCCCAGCATTTT. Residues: CASSGQGHSNQPQHF.

The CDR3 loop reads CASSQGGGSPLHF. For the CDR3, the DNA is TGTGCCAGCAGCCAGGGAGGGGGTTCACCCCTCCACTTT. The chain is built from TRBV6-4 and TRBJ1-6; TRBD1 might be the D (6 bases). V shed 6 bases and J shed 9 bases, with 12 bases lying between them. Germline V lookup: CDR1 MRHNA, CDR2 SNTAGT. The CDR3 runs 13 residues.

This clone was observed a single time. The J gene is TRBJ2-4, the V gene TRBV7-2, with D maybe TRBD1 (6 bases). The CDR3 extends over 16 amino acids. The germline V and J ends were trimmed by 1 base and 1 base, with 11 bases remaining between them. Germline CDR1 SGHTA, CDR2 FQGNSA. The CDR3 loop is CASSLEAGVAKNIQYF. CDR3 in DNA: TGTGCCAGCAGCTTAGAGGCAGGGGTGGCCAAAAACATTCAGTACTTC.

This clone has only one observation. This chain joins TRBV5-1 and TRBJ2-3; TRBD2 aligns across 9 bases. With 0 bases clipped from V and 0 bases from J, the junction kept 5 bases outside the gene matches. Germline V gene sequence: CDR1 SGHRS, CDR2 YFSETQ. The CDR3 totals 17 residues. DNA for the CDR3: TGCGCCAGCAGCTTGGCCGGGACTAGCACAAGCACAGATACGCAGTATTTT. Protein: CASSLAGTSTSTDTQYF.

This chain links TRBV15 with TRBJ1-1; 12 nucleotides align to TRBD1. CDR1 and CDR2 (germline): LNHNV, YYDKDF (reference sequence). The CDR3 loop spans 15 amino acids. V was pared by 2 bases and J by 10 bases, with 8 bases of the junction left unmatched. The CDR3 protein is CATSRPGQGASLAFF. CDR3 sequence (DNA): TGTGCCACCAGCAGACCGGGACAGGGGGCTAGTTTAGCTTTCTTT.

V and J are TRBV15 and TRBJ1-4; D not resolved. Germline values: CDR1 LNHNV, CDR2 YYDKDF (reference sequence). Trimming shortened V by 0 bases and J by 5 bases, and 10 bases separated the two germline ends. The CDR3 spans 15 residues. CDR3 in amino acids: CATSRDKSPNEKLFF. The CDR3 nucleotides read TGTGCCACCAGCAGAGACAAGAGCCCAAATGAAAAACTGTTTTTT. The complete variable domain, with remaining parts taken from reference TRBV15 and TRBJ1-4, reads DAMVIQNPRYQVTQFGKPVTLSCSQTLNHNVMYWYQQKSSQAPKLLFHYYDKDFNNEADTPDNFQSRRPNTSFCFLDIRSPGLGDTAMYLCATSRDKSPNEKLFFGSGTQLSVL.